A selection of T cell receptor beta chains follows, all from one sample in a study of cytomegalovirus exposure and HLA in healthy donors. TCRdb keeps only in-frame clones here, not all; method: immunoSEQ multiplex PCR. The repertoire table contains around 40,000 clones. Sequencing used PBMCs. These receptors were obtained from a human donor in good health. Each CDR3 is given with its conserved first and last residue. The D gene is left open where the match is weak. For some rows the clone size is stated as once, few or many, or as a class when expanded; others skip it.

CDR3 length: 13; D gene: .; clone size: .; V gene: TRBV2; J gene: TRBJ2-2; CDR3 protein: CASSPGLRGELFF; CDR3 DNA: TGTGCCAGCAGTCCAGGACTTCGGGGGGAGCTGTTTTTT
CDR3 length: 13; D gene: .; clone size: .; V gene: TRBV7-9; J gene: TRBJ1-5; CDR3 protein: CASSLDNFTPQHF; CDR3 DNA: TGTGCCAGCAGCTTAGATAACTTCACGCCCCAGCATTTT
CDR3 length: 14; D gene: .; clone size: .; V gene: TRBV6-6; J gene: TRBJ1-6; CDR3 protein: CASRSGGRNSPLHF; CDR3 DNA: TGTGCCAGCAGATCGGGGGGTAGGAATTCACCCCTCCACTTT
CDR3 length: 15; D gene: .; clone size: .; V gene: TRBV2; J gene: TRBJ2-6; CDR3 protein: CSSSVLSSGANVLTF; CDR3 DNA: TGTTCCAGCAGTGTTCTTAGCTCTGGGGCCAACGTCCTGACTTTC
CDR3 length: 16; D gene: .; clone size: medium-sized; V gene: TRBV5-4; J gene: TRBJ2-1; CDR3 protein: CASSLVGTRVYNEQFF; CDR3 DNA: TGTGCCAGCAGCTTGGTGGGGACACGGGTCTACAATGAGCAGTTCTTC
CDR3 length: 12; D gene: TRBD1; clone size: .; V gene: TRBV29-1; J gene: TRBJ2-2; CDR3 protein: CSAGTGNGELFF; CDR3 DNA: TGCAGCGCTGGGACAGGGAACGGGGAGCTGTTTTTT
CDR3 length: 14; D gene: TRBD2; clone size: .; V gene: TRBV10-3; J gene: TRBJ2-2; CDR3 protein: CASVAGANTGELFF; CDR3 DNA: TGTGCCAGTGTAGCGGGGGCGAACACCGGGGAGCTGTTTTTT
CDR3 length: 15; D gene: .; clone size: .; V gene: TRBV9; J gene: TRBJ1-2; CDR3 protein: CASSVDWDSPGGYTF; CDR3 DNA: TGTGCCAGCAGCGTAGATTGGGACTCACCGGGTGGCTACACCTTC
CDR3 length: 18; D gene: .; clone size: .; V gene: TRBV4-2; J gene: TRBJ1-2; CDR3 protein: CASSPATGSPSVVVGYTF; CDR3 DNA: TGTGCCAGCAGCCCCGCGACTGGGTCCCCTTCGGTTGTAGTAGGCTACACCTTC
CDR3 length: 15; D gene: .; clone size: .; V gene: TRBV7-2; J gene: TRBJ2-7; CDR3 protein: CASKLRSFGGGEQYF; CDR3 DNA: TGTGCCAGCAAGCTTAGGAGTTTTGGAGGAGGGGAGCAGTACTTC
CDR3 length: 17; D gene: .; clone size: .; V gene: TRBV4-2; J gene: TRBJ2-1; CDR3 protein: CASSQSSRVTEGNEQFF; CDR3 DNA: TGTGCCAGCAGCCAATCCTCCCGGGTAACAGAGGGCAATGAGCAGTTCTTC
CDR3 length: 14; D gene: .; clone size: .; V gene: TRBV6-5; J gene: TRBJ1-2; CDR3 protein: CASSEGGFVNGYTF; CDR3 DNA: TGTGCCAGCTCTGAGGGCGGGTTTGTGAATGGCTACACCTTC
CDR3 length: 14; D gene: .; clone size: .; V gene: TRBV7-9; J gene: TRBJ2-1; CDR3 protein: CASSPPGRENEQFF; CDR3 DNA: TGTGCCAGCAGCCCACCGGGGAGAGAGAATGAGCAGTTCTTC
CDR3 length: 15; D gene: .; clone size: .; V gene: TRBV19; J gene: TRBJ2-1; CDR3 protein: CASSIAGVADNEQFF; CDR3 DNA: TGTGCCAGTAGTATAGCGGGGGTAGCCGACAATGAGCAGTTCTTC
CDR3 length: 12; D gene: .; clone size: .; V gene: TRBV5-6; J gene: TRBJ2-7; CDR3 protein: CASSLDSFEQYF; CDR3 DNA: TGTGCCAGCAGCCTAGACAGTTTCGAGCAGTACTTC
CDR3 length: 14; D gene: TRBD1; clone size: .; V gene: TRBV28; J gene: TRBJ2-1; CDR3 protein: CASSGWTGEGEQFF; CDR3 DNA: TGTGCCAGCAGTGGATGGACAGGGGAGGGTGAGCAGTTCTTC
CDR3 length: 15; D gene: TRBD1; clone size: .; V gene: TRBV2; J gene: TRBJ2-7; CDR3 protein: CASRAHGQGIYEQYF; CDR3 DNA: TGTGCCAGCAGGGCCCACGGACAGGGGATCTACGAGCAGTACTTC
CDR3 length: 16; D gene: .; clone size: .; V gene: TRBV11-2; J gene: TRBJ2-3; CDR3 protein: CASSLAPSQGADTQYF; CDR3 DNA: TGTGCCAGCAGCTTAGCTCCCTCTCAAGGGGCGGATACGCAGTATTTT
CDR3 length: 13; D gene: TRBD1; clone size: .; V gene: TRBV29-1; J gene: TRBJ2-7; CDR3 protein: CSVTGQGSYEQYF; CDR3 DNA: TGCAGCGTTACCGGACAGGGCTCCTACGAGCAGTACTTC
CDR3 length: 14; D gene: TRBD2; clone size: .; V gene: TRBV29-1; J gene: TRBJ2-1; CDR3 protein: CSVLIVAGGHEQFF; CDR3 DNA: TGCAGCGTTTTAATTGTAGCGGGGGGGCATGAGCAGTTCTTC
CDR3 length: 14; D gene: .; clone size: .; V gene: TRBV2; J gene: TRBJ2-7; CDR3 protein: CASSGTREPYEQYF; CDR3 DNA: TGTGCCAGCAGTGGTACGAGGGAACCCTACGAGCAGTACTTC
CDR3 length: 14; D gene: .; clone size: .; V gene: TRBV19; J gene: TRBJ1-2; CDR3 protein: CASRYRELNYGYTF; CDR3 DNA: TGTGCCAGTAGGTACAGGGAACTTAACTATGGCTACACCTTC
CDR3 length: 17; D gene: .; clone size: .; V gene: TRBV18; J gene: TRBJ2-1; CDR3 protein: CASSPLPSSSSDNEQFF; CDR3 DNA: TGTGCCAGCTCACCACTTCCTAGTTCCTCCTCCGACAATGAGCAGTTCTTC
CDR3 length: 14; D gene: .; clone size: .; V gene: TRBV11-2; J gene: TRBJ1-1; CDR3 protein: CASSRQLVNTEAFF; CDR3 DNA: TGTGCCAGCAGTCGACAGCTAGTGAACACTGAAGCTTTCTTT
CDR3 length: 12; D gene: .; clone size: .; V gene: TRBV6-1; J gene: TRBJ1-1; CDR3 protein: CASNPGFTEAFF; CDR3 DNA: TGTGCCAGCAACCCGGGGTTCACTGAAGCTTTCTTT
CDR3 length: 14; D gene: TRBD2; clone size: .; V gene: TRBV7-2; J gene: TRBJ2-1; CDR3 protein: CASSSGLAGGERFF; CDR3 DNA: TGTGCCAGCAGCAGTGGACTAGCGGGGGGTGAACGGTTCTTC
CDR3 length: 15; D gene: TRBD1; clone size: .; V gene: TRBV19; J gene: TRBJ1-1; CDR3 protein: CASIPPGQRATEAFF; CDR3 DNA: TGTGCCAGTATTCCTCCGGGACAGCGCGCCACTGAAGCTTTCTTT
CDR3 length: 15; D gene: .; clone size: .; V gene: TRBV6-5; J gene: TRBJ1-1; CDR3 protein: CASSYGEAGNTEDFF; CDR3 DNA: TGTGCCAGCAGTTACGGGGAGGCAGGGAACACTGAAGATTTCTTT
CDR3 length: 15; D gene: .; clone size: .; V gene: TRBV5-6; J gene: TRBJ2-5; CDR3 protein: CASSLAAHPQETQYF; CDR3 DNA: TGTGCCAGCAGCTTGGCTGCACACCCCCAAGAGACCCAGTACTTC
CDR3 length: 13; D gene: .; clone size: .; V gene: TRBV5-4; J gene: TRBJ2-7; CDR3 protein: CAGGRGSAYEQYF; CDR3 DNA: TGTGCCGGCGGCCGGGGGAGCGCCTACGAGCAGTACTTC
CDR3 length: 14; D gene: TRBD1; clone size: .; V gene: TRBV6-5; J gene: TRBJ1-2; CDR3 protein: CASSYRGQGSPNTF; CDR3 DNA: TGTGCCAGCAGTTACCGAGGACAGGGCTCCCCCAACACCTTC
CDR3 length: 15; D gene: TRBD1; clone size: .; V gene: TRBV28; J gene: TRBJ2-7; CDR3 protein: CASSSAGTGAYEQYF; CDR3 DNA: TGTGCCAGCAGCAGCGCCGGGACAGGGGCCTACGAGCAGTACTTC
CDR3 length: 17; D gene: .; clone size: .; V gene: TRBV18; J gene: TRBJ1-4; CDR3 protein: CASSPTGSRETNEKLFF; CDR3 DNA: TGTGCCAGCTCACCAACAGGGAGTAGGGAAACTAATGAAAAACTGTTTTTT
CDR3 length: 15; D gene: TRBD1; clone size: .; V gene: TRBV7-9; J gene: TRBJ2-1; CDR3 protein: CASSTRQGTYNEQFF; CDR3 DNA: TGTGCCAGCAGCACCAGACAGGGTACCTACAATGAGCAGTTCTTC
CDR3 length: 14; D gene: .; clone size: .; V gene: TRBV4-1; J gene: TRBJ2-7; CDR3 protein: CASSQSLLAYEQYF; CDR3 DNA: TGCGCCAGCAGCCAAAGCCTGCTGGCCTACGAGCAGTACTTC
CDR3 length: 21; D gene: TRBD1; clone size: .; V gene: TRBV9; J gene: TRBJ2-6; CDR3 protein: CASSSSPITGGRSSGANVLTF; CDR3 DNA: TGTGCCAGCAGCTCGAGCCCGATAACAGGGGGAAGATCGTCTGGGGCCAACGTCCTGACTTTC
CDR3 length: 17; D gene: .; clone size: .; V gene: TRBV28; J gene: TRBJ1-2; CDR3 protein: CASSLADVNFVNYGYTF; CDR3 DNA: TGTGCCAGCAGCCTCGCGGATGTAAATTTCGTAAACTATGGCTACACCTTC
CDR3 length: 13; D gene: .; clone size: .; V gene: TRBV5-3; J gene: TRBJ2-6; CDR3 protein: CARSPGLPNVLTF; CDR3 DNA: TGTGCCAGAAGCCCGGGATTGCCCAACGTCCTGACTTTC
CDR3 length: 15; D gene: .; clone size: .; V gene: TRBV30; J gene: TRBJ2-7; CDR3 protein: CAWSWGLAGPYEQYF; CDR3 DNA: TGTGCCTGGAGTTGGGGGCTCGCAGGACCCTACGAGCAGTACTTC
CDR3 length: 13; D gene: .; clone size: .; V gene: TRBV18; J gene: TRBJ1-1; CDR3 protein: CASSPGANTEAFF; CDR3 DNA: TGTGCCAGCTCACCAGGGGCTAACACTGAAGCTTTCTTT
CDR3 length: 11; D gene: .; clone size: .; V gene: TRBV20-1; J gene: TRBJ2-5; CDR3 protein: CRTESQETQYF; CDR3 DNA: TGCAGGACTGAGAGCCAAGAGACCCAGTACTTC
CDR3 length: 15; D gene: .; clone size: .; V gene: TRBV6-1; J gene: TRBJ2-2; CDR3 protein: CASKEGQGNTGELFF; CDR3 DNA: TGTGCCAGCAAGGAGGGGCAGGGGAACACCGGGGAGCTGTTTTTT
CDR3 length: 15; D gene: TRBD2; clone size: .; V gene: TRBV7-6; J gene: TRBJ2-5; CDR3 protein: CASSLEAGGGETQYF; CDR3 DNA: TGTGCCAGCAGCTTAGAAGCGGGGGGCGGTGAGACCCAGTACTTC
CDR3 length: 12; D gene: .; clone size: .; V gene: TRBV6-5; J gene: TRBJ1-1; CDR3 protein: CASRDTNTEAFF; CDR3 DNA: TGTGCCAGCAGGGACACGAACACTGAAGCTTTCTTT